Sequencing of this T cell receptor (beta chain) was carried out in a study of technical replicates of blood from several donors. CDR1 is LNHDA, CDR2 SQIVND, per germline (reference sequence). Trimming took 10 bases from V and 1 from J, leaving 17 bases between them. The CDR3 extends over 15 amino acids. Repertoires were generated with immunoSEQ multiplex PCR, while TCRdb's copy carries only in-frame clones and drops some. This sample has 76,000 or so clones; 90% to 95% occur once, and the top ten carry 0.25%. The TCR was taken from a human donor in good health. The V call is TRBV19, the J call TRBJ2-1, with unresolved D. Sequencing was performed on T cells isolated from PBMCs. The CDR3 nucleotides read TGTGCCATTTTCCCGGCAGGCCCTTCCTACAATGAGCAGTTCTTC. This encodes CAIFPAGPSYNEQFF.